This T cell receptor (beta chain) was sequenced in a study of T cell responses to AZD1222 COVID-19 vaccine. Findings and caveats of the study: A rise in Spike-specific TCR breadth and depth followed two AZD1222 doses. Baseline testing showed seropositivity in only a handful of AZD1222 recipients. Clonal diversity was possibly underestimated; the donors were predominantly white British and more often female.

Produced via immunoSEQ multiplex PCR; TCRdb's table is partial and in-frame only. The sample lists about 76,000 clones; 65% to 80% were seen once. Per germline, CDR1 MNHEY and CDR2 SVGAGI. The CDR3 is 16 amino acids. Trimming took 0 bases from V and 5 from J, leaving 13 bases between them. At least ten counts were recorded for this clone. Its antigen is as yet unknown. V gene TRBV6-5 combines with J gene TRBJ2-2; D remains unclear. Sequenced here: peripheral blood, sampled 28 days after the second dose of the MenACWY control vaccine. The sequence derives from an adult who received the MenACWY meningococcal vaccine as a control. The CDR3: CASSYSKLRGTGELFF. CDR3 nucleotides: TGTGCCAGCAGTTACTCGAAACTGCGAGGTACCGGGGAGCTGTTTTTT.